This T cell receptor beta chain was sequenced in a study of blood T cell repertoires in COVID-19. Study-level background: Specimens from acute and convalescent COVID-19 originated in the United States, Italy and Spain.

Authors' methods: How many nucleated cells were present was estimated from reference gene primer amplification. Clones were sequenced by immunoSEQ multiplex PCR, and TCRdb holds only the in-frame ones, with some missing. The V and J calls and clone size are taken from that table; D and trimming were inferred from the DNA. Of over 350,000 clones detected, 85% to 90% appear once; the ten largest clones hold 1.2%. Participants came from 20 to 25 US areas, aged about 18 to 89 years. Cohorts were assigned according to the clinical history that participants reported. V shed 2 bases and J shed 4 bases, with 15 bases lying between them. Germline CDR1 SGDLS, CDR2 YYNGEE. This CDR3 region has 16 residues.

The sequenced material came from PBMCs or T cells enriched from blood (not recorded which). V gene TRBV9 combines with J gene TRBJ1-4, with D maybe TRBD1 (6 bases). This TCR derives from a woman between 18 and 30 years old who had recovered from COVID-19. This chain's CDR3 is CASSVRGQPFNEKLFF. The CDR3 bases are TGTGCCAGCAGCGTCCGCGGACAGCCTTTTAATGAAAAACTGTTTTTT.